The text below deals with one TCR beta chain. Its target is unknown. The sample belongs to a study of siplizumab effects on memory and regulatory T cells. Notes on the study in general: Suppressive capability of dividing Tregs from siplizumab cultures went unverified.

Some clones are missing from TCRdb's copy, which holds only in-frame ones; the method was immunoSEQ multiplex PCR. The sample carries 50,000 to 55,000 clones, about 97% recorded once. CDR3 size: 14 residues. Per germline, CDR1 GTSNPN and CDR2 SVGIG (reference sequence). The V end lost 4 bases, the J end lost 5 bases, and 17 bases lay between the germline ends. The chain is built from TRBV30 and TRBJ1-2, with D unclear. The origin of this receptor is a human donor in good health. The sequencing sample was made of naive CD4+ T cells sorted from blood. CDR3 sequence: CAWISGPGPYGYTF. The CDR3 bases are TGTGCCTGGATTTCCGGACCCGGGCCATATGGCTACACCTTC.